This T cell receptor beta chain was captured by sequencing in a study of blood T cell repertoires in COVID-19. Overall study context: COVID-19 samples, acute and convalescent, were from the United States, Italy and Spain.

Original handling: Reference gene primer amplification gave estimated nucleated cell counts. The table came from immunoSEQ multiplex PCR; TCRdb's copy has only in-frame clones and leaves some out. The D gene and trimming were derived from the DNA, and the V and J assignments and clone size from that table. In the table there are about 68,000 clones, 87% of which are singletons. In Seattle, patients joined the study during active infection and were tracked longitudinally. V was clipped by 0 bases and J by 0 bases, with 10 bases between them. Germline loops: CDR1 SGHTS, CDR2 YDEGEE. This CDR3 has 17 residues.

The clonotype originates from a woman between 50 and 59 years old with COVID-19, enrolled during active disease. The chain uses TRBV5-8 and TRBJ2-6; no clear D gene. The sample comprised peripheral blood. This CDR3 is CASSLVATLSGANVLTF. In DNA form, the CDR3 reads TGTGCCAGCAGCTTGGTCGCGACACTCTCTGGGGCCAACGTCCTGACTTTC.